These 15 T cell receptor beta chains were sequenced from one sample in a study of Graves' ophthalmopathy and Graves' hyperthyroidism. RNA served as the template for amplifying TCR beta CDR3 regions. The library came from an HTBI-primed first-round RT-PCR and a second-round multiplex PCR. TCRdb processed the multiplex PCR reads anew with MiXCR; each CDR3 protein has one entry. Of a few hundred thousand distinct CDR3 sequences in the sample, 17% were seen once. Sample: peripheral blood. Receptors were obtained from an adult woman with stable Graves' hyperthyroidism.

This clonotype has ten or more counts. A junction boundary mismatches the germline segment, possibly from a read error. V and J are TRBV12-3 or TRBV12-4 and TRBJ2-4; D is unclear. The CDR3 consists of 13 residues. The CDR3 spells CASSLGSKNIKYF. The CDR3 DNA follows: TGTGCCAGCAGTTTAGGGTCGAAAAACATTAAGTACTTC.

This clonotype appeared many times. The chain employs TRBV30 and TRBJ1-1; D is uncertain. Trimming left V 2 bases short and J 5 bases short, with 3 bases between. Germline V gene lookup returns CDR1 GTSNPN and CDR2 SVGIG (reference sequence). The CDR3 is made up of 10 amino acids. The chain's CDR3 is CAWSTTEAFF. Written as DNA, the CDR3 is TGTGCCTGGAGTACAACTGAAGCTTTCTTT.

The gene calls are TRBV7-8 and TRBJ2-1; 8 bases align to TRBD2. The germline CDR1 and CDR2 sequences are SGHVS and FQNEAQ. The CDR3 consists of 18 residues. After removal of 0 bases from V and 1 base from J, the junction contained 8 bases not matched to a gene. The CDR3 spells CASSLAREGGRSYNEQFF. CDR3 bases: TGTGCCAGCAGCTTAGCGCGTGAAGGCGGGAGGTCCTACAATGAGCAGTTCTTC.

As for this clonotype: This sequence may be a read error, since a much larger clone differs from it by one base. The chain carries TRBV12-3 or TRBV12-4 and TRBJ1-1; D is unresolved. The CDR3 consists of 13 residues. CDR3 DNA: TGTGCCAGCAGTTCGGGATTGAGGACTGAAGCTTGCTTT. It yields the protein CASSSGLRTEACF.

This clonotype was seen repeatedly, ten times or more. This chain joins TRBV11-1 and TRBJ1-5; D not certain. The V gene's germline CDR1 is SGHAT and CDR2 FQDESV (reference sequence). The CDR3 extends over 16 amino acids. V was trimmed by 2 bases and J by 2 bases, leaving 13 bases between them. The CDR3 here is CASSLKLRRGNQPQHF. The CDR3 nucleotides are TGTGCCAGCAGCTTAAAACTAAGAAGGGGCAATCAGCCCCAGCATTTT.

In its sample, this clonotype was seen a few times. A much more abundant neighbour one base away suggests this may be a read error. J is TRBJ2-5 and V is TRBV18; 7 positions match TRBD1. With 6 bases clipped from V and 2 bases from J, the junction kept 3 bases outside the gene matches. Per the germline V gene, CDR1 is KGHSH and CDR2 is LQKENI. The CDR3 has 13 residues. The CDR3 DNA is TGTGCCAGCTCGGGGGACAGACAAGAGACCCAGTACTTC. The encoded protein is CASSGDRQETQYF.

The rearrangement joins TRBV20-1 to TRBJ1-6; D remains unclear. The CDR3 extends over 12 amino acids. Germline V gene data show CDR1 as DFQATT and CDR2 as SNEGSKA (reference sequence). Trimming stripped 4 bases from V and 9 bases from J, with 10 bases between. This CDR3 is CSATASSSPLHF. CDR3 sequence (DNA): TGCAGTGCTACGGCCTCTAGTTCACCCCTCCACTTT.

This sequence joins TRBV20-1 and TRBJ1-1, with D hard to call. V lost 2 bases and J 2 bases, leaving 12 bases between the germline ends. The CDR3 extends over 14 amino acids. Germline CDR1 is DFQATT and CDR2 is SNEGSKA (reference sequence). The CDR3 region has the DNA TGCAGTGCTAGAAAAGGGATCTTTAACACTGAAGCTTTCTTT. Its protein is CSARKGIFNTEAFF.

This clonotype was counted ten times or more. CDR3 nucleotides: TGTGCCAGCAGTTACTCCGGCCTGGGGAAGAACACTGAAGCTTTCTTT. Its protein product is CASSYSGLGKNTEAFF. The chain uses TRBV6-5 and TRBJ1-1; D remains unclear. In germline, CDR1 is MNHEY, CDR2 SVGAGI. The V gene lost 0 bases and the J gene lost 1 base, with 12 bases spanning the gap. The CDR3 is 16 amino acids.

This chain uses TRBV7-9 with TRBJ2-5, with 7 nucleotides matching TRBD2. This CDR3 comprises 16 residues. The ends lost 5 bases at V and 5 bases at J; junction bases unmatched: 14. Germline V gene lookup returns CDR1 SEHNR and CDR2 FQNEAQ (reference sequence). The CDR3 loop reads CASSPRDSGGGETQYF. The CDR3 DNA is TGTGCCAGCAGCCCCCGTGATTCGGGGGGTGGGGAGACCCAGTACTTC.

On this clonotype: At one of its ends the junction is not consistent with the germline gene, which may arise from a read error. V gene TRBV28 combines with J gene TRBJ1-1; 7 bases map to TRBD1. CDR1 and CDR2 (germline): MDHEN, SYDVKM. This CDR3 spans 15 amino acids. CDR3 bases: TGTGTCAGCAGTTTGTACAGGGGAATGAACACTGAAGCTTTCTTT. Translating gives CVSSLYRGMNTEAFF.

In its sample, this clonotype was seen many times. J is TRBJ2-7 and V is TRBV10-3; a weak D match, TRBD2 (6 bases). Germline values: CDR1 ENHRY, CDR2 SYGVKD. This CDR3 contains 13 residues. The germline V and J ends were trimmed by 7 bases and 6 bases, with 16 bases remaining between them. The CDR3 nucleotides are TGTGCCATCACCAGGGACTCCTCCCTCGAGCAGTACTTC. It codes for CAITRDSSLEQYF.

This clonotype was observed at least ten times. The chain links TRBV7-2 to TRBJ1-3; D remains ambiguous. Germline V gives CDR1 SGHTA, CDR2 FQGNSA. The V end was cut by 0 bases, the J end by 2 bases, with 11 bases between. CDR3 size: 16 residues. This chain's CDR3 is CASSLAEYTPGNTIYF. The CDR3 nucleotides read TGTGCCAGCAGCTTAGCAGAGTACACACCTGGAAACACCATATATTTT.

This clonotype occurred many times. The V gene is TRBV18, the J gene TRBJ1-1; D is uncertain. This CDR3 region has 14 residues. V lost 4 bases and J 1 base, leaving 10 bases between the germline ends. CDR1 and CDR2 (germline): KGHSH, LQKENI. The CDR3: CASSQDLPNTEAFF. CDR3 sequence (DNA): TGTGCCAGCTCACAGGACTTGCCGAACACTGAAGCTTTCTTT. The full variable domain, with the rest looked up from reference TRBV18 and TRBJ1-1, is NAGVMQNPRHLVRRRGQEARLRCSPMKGHSHVYWYRQLPEEGLKFMVYLQKENIIDESGMPKERFSAEFPKEGPSILRIQQVVRGDSAAYFCASSQDLPNTEAFFGQGTRLTVV.

This clonotype came up many times. The junction does not match germline at one end; this may be a read error. The chain uses TRBV28 and TRBJ1-1, with TRBD1 as a possible D gene (5 bases). Germline V lookup: CDR1 MDHEN, CDR2 SYDVKM. The CDR3 length is 14 residues. The CDR3 bases are TGTGCCAGCAGCCGACCCCCCCGGGGCACTGAAGCTCTCTTT. Amino acids: CASSRPPRGTEALF.